The TCR beta chain described here comes from a study of blood T cell repertoires in COVID-19. Across the study: COVID-19 samples from acute and convalescent phases originated in the United States, Italy and Spain.

This CDR3 spans 16 amino acids. J was trimmed by 1 base and V by 0 bases; bases with no gene match: 4. Germline CDR1 is SGHNT and CDR2 is YYREEE (reference sequence). How the authors handled the data: Quantification of nucleated cells was approximated via reference gene primer amplification. Produced via immunoSEQ multiplex PCR; TCRdb's table is partial and in-frame only. The V and J calls and clone size are taken from that table; D and trimming were inferred from the DNA. Among about 120,000 clones listed, about four fifths were seen once. Sequencing was carried out using peripheral blood. The chain employs TRBV5-4 and TRBJ2-7; 10 bases agree with TRBD2. The sequence derives from a human donor in a cohort sampled during active COVID-19. DNA for the CDR3: TGTGCCAGCAGCTTGGGAGCGGGGGGGACGTCCTACGAGCAGTACTTC. Translated: CASSLGAGGTSYEQYF.